This record looks at one TCR beta chain sequence and its context. The target antigen is unknown. The sample is drawn from a study of molecular identifiers for immune sequencing clone quantification. Study context: Naive CD8 RNA (approximately 20,000 or 100,000 cells) was divided into five aliquots, with four sequenced. The study's findings and limits: Should identical TCR molecules share a barcode, the sizes of highly expanded clones could be underestimated. Under 1% of molecules in naive cells, but over 97% of effector molecules, belonged to clones above 20 RNA copies.

This CDR3 region has 15 residues. CDR1 and CDR2 from the germline V gene are MNHEY and SVGAGI. The germline V and J ends were trimmed by 4 bases and 0 bases, with 11 bases remaining between them. TCR libraries were built in bulk with a published protocol and specific TCR primers. TCRdb re-analysed the PCR reads in MiXCR, keeping a single row per CDR3 protein. The sample includes a few hundred thousand distinct CDR3 sequences, 24% of them seen just once. The chain employs TRBV6-5 and TRBJ2-3; weak D call: TRBD1 (6 bases). What was sequenced was naive CD8+ T cells from blood, with Jurkat cell RNA spiked in. The subset was: FACS-sorted CD8+CD4-CCR7+CD45RA+ naive T cells. This sequence originates from a human donor in good health. Some libraries in this study had Jurkat cell RNA spiked in. DNA of the CDR3: TGTGCCAGCAGTTTTCGGACAGTAAGCACAGATACGCAGTATTTT. Encoded protein: CASSFRTVSTDTQYF.